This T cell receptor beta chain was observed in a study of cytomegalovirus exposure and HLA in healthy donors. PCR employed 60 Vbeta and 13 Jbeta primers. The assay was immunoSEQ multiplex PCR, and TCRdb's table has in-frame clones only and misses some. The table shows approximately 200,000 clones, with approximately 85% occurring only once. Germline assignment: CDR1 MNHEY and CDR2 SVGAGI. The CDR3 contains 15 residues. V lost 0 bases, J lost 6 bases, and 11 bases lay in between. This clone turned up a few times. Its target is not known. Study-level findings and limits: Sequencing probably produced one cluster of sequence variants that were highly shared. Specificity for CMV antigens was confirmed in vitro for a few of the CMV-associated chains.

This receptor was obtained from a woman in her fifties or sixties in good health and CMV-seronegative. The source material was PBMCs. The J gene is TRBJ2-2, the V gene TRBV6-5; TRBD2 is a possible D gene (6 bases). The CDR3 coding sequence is TGTGCCAGCAGTTACTCCGGCGGGGTTCCCGGGGAGCTGTTTTTT. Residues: CASSYSGGVPGELFF.